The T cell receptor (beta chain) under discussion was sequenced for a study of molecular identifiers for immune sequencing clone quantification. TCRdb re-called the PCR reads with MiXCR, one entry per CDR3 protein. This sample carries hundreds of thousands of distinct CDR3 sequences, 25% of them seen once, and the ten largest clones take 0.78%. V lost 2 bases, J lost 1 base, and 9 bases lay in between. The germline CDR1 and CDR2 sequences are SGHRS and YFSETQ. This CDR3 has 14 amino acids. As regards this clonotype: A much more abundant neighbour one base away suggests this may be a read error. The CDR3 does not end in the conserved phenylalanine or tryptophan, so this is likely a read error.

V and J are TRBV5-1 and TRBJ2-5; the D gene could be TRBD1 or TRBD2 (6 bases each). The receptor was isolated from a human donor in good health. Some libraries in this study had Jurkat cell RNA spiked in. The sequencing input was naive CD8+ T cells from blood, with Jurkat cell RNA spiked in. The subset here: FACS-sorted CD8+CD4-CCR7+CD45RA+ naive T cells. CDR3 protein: CASSFGGGQETQYS. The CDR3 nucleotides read TGCGCCAGCAGCTTCGGGGGCGGCCAAGAGACCCAGTACTCC.